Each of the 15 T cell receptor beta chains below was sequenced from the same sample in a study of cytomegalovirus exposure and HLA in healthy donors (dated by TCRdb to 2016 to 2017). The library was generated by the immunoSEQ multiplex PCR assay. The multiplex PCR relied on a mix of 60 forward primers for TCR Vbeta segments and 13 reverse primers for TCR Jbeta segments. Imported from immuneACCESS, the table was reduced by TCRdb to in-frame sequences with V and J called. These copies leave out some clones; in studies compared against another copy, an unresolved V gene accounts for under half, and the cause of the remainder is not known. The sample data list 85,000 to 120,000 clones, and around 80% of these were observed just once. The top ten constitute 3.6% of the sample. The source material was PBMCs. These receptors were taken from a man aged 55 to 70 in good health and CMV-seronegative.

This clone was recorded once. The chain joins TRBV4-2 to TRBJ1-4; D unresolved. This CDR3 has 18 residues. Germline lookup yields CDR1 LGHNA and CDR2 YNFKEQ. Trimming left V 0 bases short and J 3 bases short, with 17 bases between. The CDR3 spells CASSQDRNGLTANEKLFF. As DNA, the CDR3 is TGTGCCAGCAGCCAAGATAGGAACGGACTAACAGCTAATGAAAAACTGTTTTTT.

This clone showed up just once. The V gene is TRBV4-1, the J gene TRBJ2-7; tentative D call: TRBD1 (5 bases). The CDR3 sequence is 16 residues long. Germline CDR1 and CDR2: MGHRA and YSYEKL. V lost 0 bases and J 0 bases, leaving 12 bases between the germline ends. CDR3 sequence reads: CASSQEGADGSYEQYV. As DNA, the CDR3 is TGCGCCAGCAGCCAAGAAGGGGCCGACGGCTCCTACGAGCAGTACGTC.

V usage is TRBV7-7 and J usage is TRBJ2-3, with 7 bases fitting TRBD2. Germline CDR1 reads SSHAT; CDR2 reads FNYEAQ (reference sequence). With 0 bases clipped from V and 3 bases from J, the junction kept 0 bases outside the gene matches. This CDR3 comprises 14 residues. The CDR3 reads CASSLAGGTDTQYF. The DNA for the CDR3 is TGTGCCAGCAGCTTAGCGGGGGGGACAGATACGCAGTATTTT.

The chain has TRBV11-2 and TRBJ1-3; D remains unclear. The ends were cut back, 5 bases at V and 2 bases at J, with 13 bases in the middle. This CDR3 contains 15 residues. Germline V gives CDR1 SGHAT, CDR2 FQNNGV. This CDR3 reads CASSLPGGAGNTIYF. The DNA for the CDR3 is TGTGCCAGCAGCCTACCCGGCGGGGCTGGAAACACCATATATTTT.

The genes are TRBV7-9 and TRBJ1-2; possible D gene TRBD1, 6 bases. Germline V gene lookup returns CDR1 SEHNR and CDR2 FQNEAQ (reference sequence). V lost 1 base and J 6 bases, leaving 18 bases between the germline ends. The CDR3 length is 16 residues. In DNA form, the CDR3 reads TGTGCCAGCAGCTTAGGGTTAAGACAGGAGAGGAATGGCTACACCTTC. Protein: CASSLGLRQERNGYTF.

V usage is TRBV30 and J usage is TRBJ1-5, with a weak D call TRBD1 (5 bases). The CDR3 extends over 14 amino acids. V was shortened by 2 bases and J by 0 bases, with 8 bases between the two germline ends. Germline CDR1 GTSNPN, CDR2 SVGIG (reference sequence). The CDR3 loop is CAWSRTLSNQPQHF. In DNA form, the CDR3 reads TGTGCCTGGAGTCGGACACTTAGCAATCAGCCCCAGCATTTT. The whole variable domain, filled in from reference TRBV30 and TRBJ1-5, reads SQTIHQWPATLVQPVGSPLSLECTVEGTSNPNLYWYRQAAGRGLQLLFYSVGIGQISSEVPQNLSASRPQDRQFILSSKKLLLSDSGFYLCAWSRTLSNQPQHFGDGTRLSIL.

The CDR3 DNA follows: TGTGCTAGTGGTTGGTCGGTGACAGGGACGCTCGACGAGCAGTACTTC. It translates to CASGWSVTGTLDEQYF. The gene calls are TRBV12-5 and TRBJ2-7; 7 bases match TRBD1. The CDR3 runs to 16 residues. The V gene's germline CDR1 is LGHNT and CDR2 FRNRAP. The trim removed 4 bases at V and 5 bases at J, leaving 14 bases unmatched.

CDR3 sequence (DNA): TGTGCCAGTAGTATAGTGCGGGAGCGCACTGAAGCTTTCTTT. As protein: CASSIVRERTEAFF. The chain recombines TRBV19 with TRBJ1-1; D call uncertain. This CDR3 spans 14 amino acids. From germline, CDR1 is LNHDA and CDR2 SQIVND (reference sequence). V lost 1 base and J lost 4, with 10 bases in between.

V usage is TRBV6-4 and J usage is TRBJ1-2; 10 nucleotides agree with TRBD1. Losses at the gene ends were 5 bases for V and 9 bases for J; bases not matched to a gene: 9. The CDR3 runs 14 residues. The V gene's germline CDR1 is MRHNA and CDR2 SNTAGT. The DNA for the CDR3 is TGTGCCAGCAGTCCTTCTTGGGACAGGGGTAGCTACACCTTC. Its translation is CASSPSWDRGSYTF.

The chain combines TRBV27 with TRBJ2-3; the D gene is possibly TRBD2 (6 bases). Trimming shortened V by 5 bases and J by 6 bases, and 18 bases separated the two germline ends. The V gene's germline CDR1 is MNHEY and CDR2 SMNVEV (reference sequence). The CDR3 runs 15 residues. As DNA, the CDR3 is TGTGCCAGCAGTCCCCGGGACTGGGGCTGGGATACGCAGTATTTT. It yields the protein CASSPRDWGWDTQYF.

Here the CDR3 reads CASSPSLGGADTQYF. DNA of the CDR3: TGTGCCAGCAGCCCAAGTTTAGGCGGAGCAGATACGCAGTATTTT. The gene calls are TRBV5-4 and TRBJ2-3; D is unresolved. The CDR3 totals 15 residues. Germline values: CDR1 SGHNT, CDR2 YYREEE (reference sequence). V lost 4 bases and J lost 4, with 16 bases in between.

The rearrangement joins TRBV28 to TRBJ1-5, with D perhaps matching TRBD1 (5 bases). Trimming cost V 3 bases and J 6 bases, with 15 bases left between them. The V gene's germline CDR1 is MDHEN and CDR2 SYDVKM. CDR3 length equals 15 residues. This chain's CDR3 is CASSFSPGWGQPQHF. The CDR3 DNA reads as TGTGCCAGCAGTTTTTCTCCAGGGTGGGGTCAGCCCCAGCATTTT.

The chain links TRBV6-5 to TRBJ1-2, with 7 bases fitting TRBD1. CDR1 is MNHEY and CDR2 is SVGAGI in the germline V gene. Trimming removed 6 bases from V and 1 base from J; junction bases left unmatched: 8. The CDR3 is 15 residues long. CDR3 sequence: CASRRYRGLNYGYTF. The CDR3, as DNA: TGTGCCAGCAGGCGTTACAGGGGACTTAACTATGGCTACACCTTC.

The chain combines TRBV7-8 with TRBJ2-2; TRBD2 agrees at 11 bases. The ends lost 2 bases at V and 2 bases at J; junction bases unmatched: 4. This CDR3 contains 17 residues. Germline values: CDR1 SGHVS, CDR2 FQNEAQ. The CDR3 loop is CASSLKGTSGNTGELFF. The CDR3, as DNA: TGTGCCAGCAGCTTAAAGGGGACTAGCGGTAACACCGGGGAGCTGTTTTTT.

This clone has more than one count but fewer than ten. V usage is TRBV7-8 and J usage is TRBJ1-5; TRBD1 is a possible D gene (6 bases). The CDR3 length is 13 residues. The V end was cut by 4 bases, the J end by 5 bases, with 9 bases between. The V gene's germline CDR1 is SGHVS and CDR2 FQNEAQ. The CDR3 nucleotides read TGTGCCAGCAGCTCTAGGGGGTATCAGCCCCAGCATTTT. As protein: CASSSRGYQPQHF.